Each of the 21 T cell receptor beta chains below was sequenced from the same sample in a study of T-cell memory formation after mild COVID-19. TCRdb re-analysed the 5' RACE reads in MiXCR, keeping a single row per CDR3 protein. The data hold some 50,000 distinct CDR3 sequences, with less than 15% observed a single time. Specimen: PBMCs or a T cell subset sorted from them (not recorded which). Receptors originate from a man aged 18 to 29 who had mild COVID-19 (a few samples of this study predate the infection). Cell type and time point are not known.

By sample fraction, this clonotype is medium-sized. This chain links TRBV29-1 with TRBJ2-1; no reliable D call. V was trimmed by 4 bases and J by 5 bases, leaving 12 bases between them. The CDR3 length is 13 residues. Germline CDR1 SQVTM, CDR2 ANQGSEA. The CDR3 loop is CSVAPRFNNEQFF. The CDR3 nucleotides read TGCAGCGTTGCTCCGCGATTCAACAATGAGCAGTTCTTC.

This clonotype was seen a single time. CDR3 sequence: CASSTGTVNTGELFF. The CDR3, as DNA: TGCGCCAGCAGTACCGGGACAGTCAACACCGGGGAGCTGTTTTTT. This rearrangement joins TRBV5-1 to TRBJ2-2; 7 bases are shared with TRBD1. V shed 5 bases, J shed 2 bases, and the junction held 6 bases outside the gene matches. Germline CDR1 and CDR2: SGHRS and YFSETQ. This CDR3 is 15 amino acids long.

This clonotype has at least ten counts. J is TRBJ2-3 and V is TRBV7-9, with no clear D. The CDR3 runs 15 residues. V dropped 1 base and J dropped 4 bases, with 12 bases sitting between them. CDR1 and CDR2 from the germline V gene are SEHNR and FQNEAQ (reference sequence). The DNA for the CDR3 is TGTGCCAGCAGCTTAGTAGTTATTGGCCCAGATACGCAGTATTTT. Its translation: CASSLVVIGPDTQYF.

This clonotype was detected many times. The rearrangement links TRBV12-5 to TRBJ2-7, with D tentatively TRBD1 (5 bases). Deletions cut 1 base from V and 5 bases from J, with 9 bases between. Germline loops: CDR1 LGHNT, CDR2 FRNRAP. This CDR3 spans 13 amino acids. CDR3 loop: CASGLEGFNEQYF. The CDR3 DNA follows: TGTGCTAGTGGTTTGGAGGGGTTCAACGAGCAGTACTTC.

This sequence joins TRBV20-1 and TRBJ1-1, with 9 bases matching TRBD1. V lost 4 bases to trimming and J lost 0 bases; unmatched junction nucleotides: 12. CDR1 DFQATT and CDR2 SNEGSKA come from the germline V gene (reference sequence). The CDR3 sequence is 17 residues long. DNA of the CDR3: TGCAGTGCTACTCAAGCCGGGACAGGGATTATGAACACTGAAGCTTTCTTT. It codes for CSATQAGTGIMNTEAFF.

The J gene is TRBJ1-2, the V gene TRBV6-5; perhaps TRBD1 as D (5 bases). Germline V gene lookup returns CDR1 MNHEY and CDR2 SVGAGI. With 4 bases removed from V and 5 bases from J, the gap between germline ends came to 23 bases. This CDR3 spans 17 amino acids. DNA for the CDR3: TGTGCCAGCAGTTCCTCGCGGGGGGGTGGTTTTTCGTATGGCTACACCTTC. Translating gives CASSSSRGGGFSYGYTF.

This clonotype has a handful of counts. The chain recombines TRBV3-1 with TRBJ1-6, with a weak D call TRBD1 (5 bases). Germline loops: CDR1 LGHDT, CDR2 YNNKEL (reference sequence). Trimming shortened V by 4 bases and J by 6 bases, and 16 bases separated the two germline ends. The length of the CDR3 is 16 residues. CDR3 loop: CASSRGTGVRNSPLHF. Here the CDR3 DNA reads TGTGCCAGCAGCCGCGGCACGGGGGTTCGTAATTCACCCCTCCACTTT.

Only a few counts were recorded for this clonotype. The chain recombines TRBV5-1 with TRBJ2-1, with TRBD2 matching over 11 bases. The CDR3 extends over 17 amino acids. The germline gives CDR1 SGHRS, CDR2 YFSETQ. Trimming took 4 bases from V and 9 from J; bases not matched to a gene: 15. CDR3 bases: TGCGCCAGCAGCCCGACGCCCCTAGCGGGGGGATCCGGTGAGCAGTTCTTC. As protein: CASSPTPLAGGSGEQFF.

As regards this clonotype: A much larger clone is a single base away; this may be a read error. The chain couples TRBV4-1 to TRBJ2-1; D gene uncertain. There are 11 residues in the CDR3. Germline lookup yields CDR1 MGHRA and CDR2 YSYEKL. Trimming removed 6 bases at V and 3 bases at J, with 3 bases between. CDR3 nucleotide sequence: TGCGCCAGCAGACACTACAATGAGCAGTTCTTC. Translated, it gives CASRHYNEQFF.

This chain links TRBV5-1 with TRBJ1-5; D is perhaps TRBD1 (6 bases). CDR1 is SGHRS, CDR2 YFSETQ, per germline. Trimming removed 1 base from V and 5 bases from J, with 13 bases in between. The CDR3 sequence is 15 residues long. The CDR3: CASSLSPGDYQPQHF. Here the CDR3 DNA reads TGCGCCAGCAGCTTGTCTCCAGGGGACTATCAGCCCCAGCATTTT.

This clonotype has just a few counts. CDR3 region: CASSRDREYEQYF. DNA of the CDR3: TGTGCCAGCAGTAGGGACAGGGAATACGAGCAGTACTTC. The rearrangement links TRBV12-3 or TRBV12-4 to TRBJ2-7; 9 bases are shared with TRBD1. The trim removed 5 bases at V and 4 bases at J, leaving 3 bases unmatched. The CDR3 covers 13 residues.

This clonotype was recorded a few times. V and J are TRBV29-1 and TRBJ1-1; no clear D gene. In germline, CDR1 is SQVTM, CDR2 ANQGSEA. V was cut by 1 base and J by 4 bases, with 13 bases left in between. The CDR3 is 14 amino acids. DNA for the CDR3: TGCAGCGTTGAAGGAGCGCTGCAAGGCACTGAAGCTTTCTTT. It translates to CSVEGALQGTEAFF.

This clonotype was observed at least ten times. The rearrangement joins TRBV10-1 to TRBJ2-7, with D possibly matching TRBD1 (6 bases). The CDR3 is 15 amino acids. Germline V gene sequence: CDR1 WNHNN, CDR2 SYGVQD (reference sequence). The ends were cut back, 3 bases at V and 2 bases at J, with 14 bases in the middle. The CDR3 DNA sequence: TGCGCCAGCAGTGAAGGACAGAACTTACCCTACGAGCAGTACGTC. Amino acid sequence: CASSEGQNLPYEQYV.

The chain combines TRBV25-1 with TRBJ2-6; tentatively, D is TRBD1 or TRBD2 (5 bases each). V was cut by 3 bases and J by 5 bases, with 11 bases left in between. The CDR3 runs 15 residues. The germline CDR1 and CDR2 sequences are MGHDK and SYGVNS. The CDR3 spells CASSDGRGRANVLTF. In nucleotides, the CDR3 is TGTGCCAGCAGTGACGGACGGGGCCGGGCCAACGTCCTGACTTTC.

The chain couples TRBV6-2 or TRBV6-3 to TRBJ2-1, with TRBD2 as a possible D gene (6 bases). In germline, CDR1 is MNHEY, CDR2 SVGEGT. The CDR3 is made up of 14 amino acids. Trimming removed 2 bases at V and 8 bases at J, with 13 bases between. The CDR3 spells CASSYLAGRHEQFF. The CDR3 nucleotides are TGTGCCAGCAGTTACCTGGCGGGGCGGCATGAGCAGTTCTTC.

This clonotype was seen only a few times. This chain joins TRBV6-2 or TRBV6-3 and TRBJ2-7, with a weak D call TRBD1 (6 bases). CDR1 MNHEY and CDR2 SVGEGT come from the germline V gene. The CDR3 is 13 residues long. V gave up 8 bases and J gave up 3 bases, with 14 bases separating them. The CDR3 here is CASAWNRDYEQYV. The CDR3 DNA sequence: TGTGCCAGCGCTTGGAACAGGGACTACGAGCAGTACGTC.

This clonotype was seen more than once but under ten times. CDR3 loop: CASSGGLGQGSPLHF. The CDR3 DNA follows: TGTGCCAGCAGTGGAGGTTTGGGTCAAGGATCACCCCTCCACTTT. The V call is TRBV28, the J call TRBJ1-6; no reliable D call. The V gene's germline CDR1 is MDHEN and CDR2 SYDVKM. The CDR3 runs to 15 residues. The V end was cut by 5 bases, the J end by 10 bases, with 18 bases between.

This clonotype was observed at least ten times. CDR3 DNA sequence: TGTGCCAGCAGTTCACTCTTTCGGAGGGGGGGTTCTAGCACAGATACGCAGTATTTT. Protein: CASSSLFRRGGSSTDTQYF. This sequence joins TRBV12-3 or TRBV12-4 and TRBJ2-3, with D tentatively TRBD2 (7 bases). The CDR3 has 19 residues. The V gene lost 4 bases and the J gene lost 0 bases, with 23 bases spanning the gap.

The DNA of the CDR3 is TGTGCCAGCATGCAGGAGTGGGCCTATAATTCACCCCTCCACTTT. This translates into CASMQEWAYNSPLHF. V usage is TRBV6-2 or TRBV6-3 and J usage is TRBJ1-6; no clear D gene. CDR1 is MNHEY, CDR2 SVGEGT, per germline. V was pared by 7 bases and J by 2 bases, with 12 bases between. This CDR3 region has 15 residues.

This clonotype was detected only a few times. V and J are TRBV6-2 or TRBV6-3 and TRBJ2-6, with D possibly matching TRBD2 (5 bases). The CDR3 length is 16 residues. Trimming removed 4 bases at V and 1 base at J, with 11 bases between. Germline CDR1 is MNHEY and CDR2 is SVGEGT. The CDR3 DNA sequence: TGTGCCAGCAGTTTCCACGGGGATTCTGGGGCCAACGTCCTGACTTTC. Encoded protein: CASSFHGDSGANVLTF.

This clonotype was observed at least ten times. This chain links TRBV7-2 with TRBJ2-5, with 9 bases lining up with TRBD2. Germline loops: CDR1 SGHTA, CDR2 FQGNSA. J lost 1 base, V lost 5 bases, and 5 bases had no gene match. CDR3 size: 15 residues. The CDR3 nucleotides are TGTGCCAGCAGCCCGACTAGCGGCATCCAAGAGACCCAGTACTTC. Translated, it gives CASSPTSGIQETQYF. Full variable domain (remainder filled in from reference TRBV7-2 and TRBJ2-5): GAGVSQSPSNKVTEKGKDVELRCDPISGHTALYWYRQSLGQGLEFLIYFQGNSAPDKSGLPSDRFSAERTGGSVSTLTIQRTQQEDSAVYLCASSPTSGIQETQYFGPGTRLLVL.